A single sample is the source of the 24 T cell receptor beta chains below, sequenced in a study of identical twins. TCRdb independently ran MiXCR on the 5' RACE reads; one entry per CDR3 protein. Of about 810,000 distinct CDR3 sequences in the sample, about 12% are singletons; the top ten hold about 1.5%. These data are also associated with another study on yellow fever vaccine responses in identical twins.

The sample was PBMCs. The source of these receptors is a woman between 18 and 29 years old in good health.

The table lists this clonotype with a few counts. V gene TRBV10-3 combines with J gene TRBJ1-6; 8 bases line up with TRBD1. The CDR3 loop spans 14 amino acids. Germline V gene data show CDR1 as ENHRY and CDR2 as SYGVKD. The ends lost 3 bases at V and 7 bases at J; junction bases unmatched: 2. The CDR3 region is CAISENRGNSPLHF. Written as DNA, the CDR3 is TGTGCCATCAGTGAAAACAGGGGGAATTCACCCCTCCACTTT.

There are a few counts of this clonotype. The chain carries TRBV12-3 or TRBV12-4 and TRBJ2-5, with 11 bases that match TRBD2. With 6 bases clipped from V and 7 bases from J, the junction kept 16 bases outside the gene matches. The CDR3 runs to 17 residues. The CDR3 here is CASRPTSGTSIEVTQYF. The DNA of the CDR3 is TGTGCCAGCAGACCGACTAGCGGGACAAGCATTGAGGTGACCCAGTACTTC.

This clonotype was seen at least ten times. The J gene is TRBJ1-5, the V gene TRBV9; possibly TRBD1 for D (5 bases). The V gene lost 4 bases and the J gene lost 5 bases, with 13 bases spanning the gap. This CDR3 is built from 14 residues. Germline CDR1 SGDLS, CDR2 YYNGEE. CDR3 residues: CASSRGGLDQPQHF. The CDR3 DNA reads TGTGCCAGCAGCCGGGGGGGACTGGATCAGCCCCAGCATTTT.

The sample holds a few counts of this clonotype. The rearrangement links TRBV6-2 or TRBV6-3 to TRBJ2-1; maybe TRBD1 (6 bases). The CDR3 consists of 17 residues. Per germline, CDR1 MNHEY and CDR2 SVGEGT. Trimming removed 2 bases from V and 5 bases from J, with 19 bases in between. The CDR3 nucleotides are TGTGCCAGCAGTTACCCCTCGACAGGCGTGATTCACAATGAGCAGTTCTTC. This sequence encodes CASSYPSTGVIHNEQFF.

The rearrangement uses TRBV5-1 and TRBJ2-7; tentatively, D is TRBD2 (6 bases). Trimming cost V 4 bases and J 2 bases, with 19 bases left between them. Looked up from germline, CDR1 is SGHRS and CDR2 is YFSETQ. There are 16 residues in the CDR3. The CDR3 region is CASSTRPGTETYEQYF. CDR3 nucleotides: TGCGCCAGCAGCACCAGACCCGGGACTGAAACCTACGAGCAGTACTTC.

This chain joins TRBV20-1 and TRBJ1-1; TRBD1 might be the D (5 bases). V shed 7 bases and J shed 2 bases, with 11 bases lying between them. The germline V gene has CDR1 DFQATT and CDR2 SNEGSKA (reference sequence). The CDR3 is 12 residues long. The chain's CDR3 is CSGRGPNTEAFF. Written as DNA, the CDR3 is TGCAGTGGAAGGGGCCCAAACACTGAAGCTTTCTTT.

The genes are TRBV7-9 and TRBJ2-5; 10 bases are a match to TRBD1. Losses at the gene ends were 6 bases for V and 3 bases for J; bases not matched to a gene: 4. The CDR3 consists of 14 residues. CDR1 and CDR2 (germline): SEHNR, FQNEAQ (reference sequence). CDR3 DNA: TGTGCCAGCAGAACCGGGACAGGGGAAGAGACCCAGTACTTC. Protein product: CASRTGTGEETQYF.

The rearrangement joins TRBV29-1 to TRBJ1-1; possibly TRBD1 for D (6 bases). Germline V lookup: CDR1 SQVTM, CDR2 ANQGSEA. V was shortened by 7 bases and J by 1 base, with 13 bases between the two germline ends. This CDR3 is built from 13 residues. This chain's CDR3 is CSAHGQQNTEAFF. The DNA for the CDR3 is TGCAGCGCTCACGGACAGCAGAACACTGAAGCTTTCTTT. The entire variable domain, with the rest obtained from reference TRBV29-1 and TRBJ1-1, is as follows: SAVISQKPSRDICQRGTSLTIQCQVDSQVTMMFWYRQQPGQSLTLIATANQGSEATYESGFVIDKFPISRPNLTFSTLTVSNMSPEDSSIYLCSAHGQQNTEAFFGQGTRLTVV.

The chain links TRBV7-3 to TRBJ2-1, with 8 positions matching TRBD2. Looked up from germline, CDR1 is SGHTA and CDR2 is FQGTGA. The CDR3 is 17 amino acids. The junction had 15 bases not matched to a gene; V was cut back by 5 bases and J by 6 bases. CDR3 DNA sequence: TGTGCCAGCAGCCCTCCCGGGAGCGGGAGTGGGTCCAATGAGCAGTTCTTC. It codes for CASSPPGSGSGSNEQFF.

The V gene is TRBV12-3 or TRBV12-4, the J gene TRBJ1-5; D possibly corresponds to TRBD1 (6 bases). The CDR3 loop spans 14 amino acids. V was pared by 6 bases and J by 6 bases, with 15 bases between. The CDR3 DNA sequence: TGTGCCAGCAGGCGCGAGGGGGGTGGTCAGCCCCAGCATTTT. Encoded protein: CASRREGGGQPQHF.

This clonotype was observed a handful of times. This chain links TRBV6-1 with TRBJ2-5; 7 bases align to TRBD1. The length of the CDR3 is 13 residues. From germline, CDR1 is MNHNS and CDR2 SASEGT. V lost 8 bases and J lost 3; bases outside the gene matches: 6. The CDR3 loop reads CASLRQGKETQYF. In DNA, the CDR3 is TGTGCCAGCTTGAGACAGGGAAAAGAGACCCAGTACTTC.

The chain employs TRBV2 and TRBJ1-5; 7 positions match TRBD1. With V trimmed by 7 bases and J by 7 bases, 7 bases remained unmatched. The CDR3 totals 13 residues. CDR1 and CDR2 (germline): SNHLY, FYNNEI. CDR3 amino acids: CASKRQGGQPQHF. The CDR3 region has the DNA TGTGCCAGCAAAAGACAGGGAGGGCAGCCCCAGCATTTT.

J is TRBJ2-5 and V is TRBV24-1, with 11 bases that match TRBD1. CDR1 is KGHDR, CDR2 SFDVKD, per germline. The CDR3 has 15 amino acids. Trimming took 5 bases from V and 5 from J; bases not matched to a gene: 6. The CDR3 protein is CATSAGQGARETQYF. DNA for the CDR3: TGTGCCACCAGTGCCGGACAGGGGGCGAGGGAGACCCAGTACTTC.

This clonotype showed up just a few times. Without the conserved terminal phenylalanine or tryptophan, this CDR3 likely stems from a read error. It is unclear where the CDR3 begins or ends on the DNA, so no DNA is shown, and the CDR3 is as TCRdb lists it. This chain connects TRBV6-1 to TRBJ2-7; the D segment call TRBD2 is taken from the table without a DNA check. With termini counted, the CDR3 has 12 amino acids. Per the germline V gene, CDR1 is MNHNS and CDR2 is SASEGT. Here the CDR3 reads CASSHKAGPARP.

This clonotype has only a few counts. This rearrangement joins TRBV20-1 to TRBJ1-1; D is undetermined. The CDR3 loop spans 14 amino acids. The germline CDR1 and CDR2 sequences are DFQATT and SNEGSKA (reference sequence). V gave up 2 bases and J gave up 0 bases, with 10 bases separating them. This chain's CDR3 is CSARSRLVNTEAFF. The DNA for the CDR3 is TGCAGTGCTAGATCTAGACTTGTGAACACTGAAGCTTTCTTT.

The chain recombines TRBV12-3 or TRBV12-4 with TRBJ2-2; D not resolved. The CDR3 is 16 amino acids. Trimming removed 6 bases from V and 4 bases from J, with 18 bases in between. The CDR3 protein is CASSFGFQTITGELFF. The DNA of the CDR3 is TGTGCCAGCAGCTTCGGGTTTCAGACAATCACCGGGGAGCTGTTTTTT.

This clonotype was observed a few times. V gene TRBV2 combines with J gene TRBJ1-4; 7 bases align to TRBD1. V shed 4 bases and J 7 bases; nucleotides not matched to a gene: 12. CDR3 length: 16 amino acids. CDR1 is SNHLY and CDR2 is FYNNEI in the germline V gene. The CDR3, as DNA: TGTGCCAGCAGTGCTACTAGGACAGGTCCTGGTGAAAAACTGTTTTTT. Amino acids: CASSATRTGPGEKLFF. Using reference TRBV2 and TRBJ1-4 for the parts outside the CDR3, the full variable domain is EPEVTQTPSHQVTQMGQEVILRCVPISNHLYFYWYRQILGQKVEFLVSFYNNEISEKSEIFDDQFSVERPDGSNFTLKIRSTKLEDSAMYFCASSATRTGPGEKLFFGSGTQLSVL.

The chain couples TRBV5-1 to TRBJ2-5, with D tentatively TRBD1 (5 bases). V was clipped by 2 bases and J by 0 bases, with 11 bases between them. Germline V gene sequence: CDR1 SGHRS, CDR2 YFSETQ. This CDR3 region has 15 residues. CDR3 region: CASSFQDTDQETQYF. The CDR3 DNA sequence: TGCGCCAGCAGCTTCCAGGACACAGACCAAGAGACCCAGTACTTC.

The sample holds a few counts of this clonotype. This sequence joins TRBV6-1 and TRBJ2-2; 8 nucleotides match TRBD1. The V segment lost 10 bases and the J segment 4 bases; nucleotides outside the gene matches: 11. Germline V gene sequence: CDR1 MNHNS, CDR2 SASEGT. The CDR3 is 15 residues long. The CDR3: CATSFGQGGTGELFF. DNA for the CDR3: TGTGCCACCTCGTTCGGACAGGGTGGCACCGGGGAGCTGTTTTTT.

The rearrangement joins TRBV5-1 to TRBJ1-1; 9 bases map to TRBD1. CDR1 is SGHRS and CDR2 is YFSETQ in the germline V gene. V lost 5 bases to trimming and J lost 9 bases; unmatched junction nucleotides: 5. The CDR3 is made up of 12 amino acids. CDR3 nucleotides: TGCGCCAGCAGTTCTGGACAGGGGCAAGCTTTCTTT. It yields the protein CASSSGQGQAFF. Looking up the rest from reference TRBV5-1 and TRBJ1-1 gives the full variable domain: KAGVTQTPRYLIKTRGQQVTLSCSPISGHRSVSWYQQTPGQGLQFLFEYFSETQRNKGNFPGRFSGRQFSNSRSEMNVSTLELGDSALYLCASSSGQGQAFFGQGTRLTVV.

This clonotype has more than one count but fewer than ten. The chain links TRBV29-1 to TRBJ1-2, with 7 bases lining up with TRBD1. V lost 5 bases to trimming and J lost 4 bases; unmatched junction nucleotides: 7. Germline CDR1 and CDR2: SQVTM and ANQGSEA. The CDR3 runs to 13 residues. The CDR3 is CSVLVQGGYGYTF. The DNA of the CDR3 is TGCAGCGTTCTGGTCCAGGGGGGCTATGGCTACACCTTC. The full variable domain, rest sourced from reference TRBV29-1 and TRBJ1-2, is SAVISQKPSRDICQRGTSLTIQCQVDSQVTMMFWYRQQPGQSLTLIATANQGSEATYESGFVIDKFPISRPNLTFSTLTVSNMSPEDSSIYLCSVLVQGGYGYTFGSGTRLTVV.

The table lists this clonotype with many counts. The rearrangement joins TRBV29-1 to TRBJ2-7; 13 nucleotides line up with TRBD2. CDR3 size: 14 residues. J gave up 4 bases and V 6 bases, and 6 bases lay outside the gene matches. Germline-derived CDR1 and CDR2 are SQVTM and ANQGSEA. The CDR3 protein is CSVRTSGSYYEQYF. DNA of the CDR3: TGCAGCGTCAGGACTAGCGGGAGTTATTACGAGCAGTACTTC.

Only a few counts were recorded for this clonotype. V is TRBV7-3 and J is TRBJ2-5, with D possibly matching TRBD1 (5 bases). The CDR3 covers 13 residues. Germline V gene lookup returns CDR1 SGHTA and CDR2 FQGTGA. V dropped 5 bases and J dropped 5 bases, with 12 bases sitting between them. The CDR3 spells CASSLHPGETQYF. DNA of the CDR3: TGTGCCAGCAGCCTCCACCCAGGGGAGACCCAGTACTTC.

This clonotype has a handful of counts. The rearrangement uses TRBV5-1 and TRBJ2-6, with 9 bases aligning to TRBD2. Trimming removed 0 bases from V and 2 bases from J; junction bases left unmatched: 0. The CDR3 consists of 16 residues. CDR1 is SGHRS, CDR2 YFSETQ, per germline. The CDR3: CASSLERGAGANVLTF. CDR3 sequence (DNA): TGCGCCAGCAGCTTGGAGCGGGGGGCTGGGGCCAACGTCCTGACTTTC.